Presented here are 18 T cell receptor beta chains from one specimen sequenced in a study of blood T cell repertoires in COVID-19. Profiling relied on immunoSEQ multiplex PCR, and the TCRdb table lists in-frame clones only, not all of them. Counted here are about 140,000 clones, approximately 90% occurring once; the ten biggest clones make up 4% to 4.5%. Sequenced material: peripheral blood. The receptors derive from a woman aged 35 to 49 with acute or convalescent COVID-19.

There are a few counts of this clone. V and J are TRBV7-2 and TRBJ1-2; 9 bases line up with TRBD1. V lost 5 bases, J lost 4 bases, and 8 bases stayed unmatched. The CDR3 totals 15 residues. Germline assignment: CDR1 SGHTA and CDR2 FQGNSA. CDR3 in amino acids: CASSLGQGKFYGYTF. The CDR3 nucleotides read TGTGCCAGCAGCCTTGGACAGGGGAAATTCTATGGCTACACCTTC.

The chain uses TRBV6-2 or TRBV6-3 and TRBJ1-5; TRBD1 might be the D (6 bases). CDR3 length: 14 residues. Trimming shortened V by 2 bases and J by 5 bases, and 10 bases separated the two germline ends. Germline assignment: CDR1 MNHEY and CDR2 SVGEGT. CDR3 protein: CASSYHREYQPQHF. CDR3 sequence (DNA): TGTGCCAGCAGTTACCACAGGGAGTATCAGCCCCAGCATTTT.

The chain joins TRBV7-2 to TRBJ1-2, with TRBD1 identical over 7 bases. CDR1 is SGHTA, CDR2 FQGNSA, per germline. V gave up 3 bases and J gave up 7 bases; unmatched junction bases: 5. The CDR3 is 13 amino acids. CDR3 amino acids: CASSFRQGTGYTF. CDR3 coding DNA: TGTGCCAGCAGCTTTCGACAGGGTACTGGCTACACCTTC.

The chain combines TRBV6-2 or TRBV6-3 with TRBJ2-7, with TRBD2 as a possible D gene (5 bases). The CDR3 has 16 amino acids. CDR1 and CDR2 from the germline V gene are MNHEY and SVGEGT. Trimming left V 5 bases short and J 4 bases short, with 21 bases between. The CDR3: CASSTSGISRVYEQYF. The CDR3, as DNA: TGTGCCAGCAGTACCTCCGGGATCTCTAGAGTGTACGAGCAGTACTTC.

The V and J genes are TRBV4-1 and TRBJ2-2; the D gene is possibly TRBD2 (7 bases). The length of the CDR3 is 15 residues. Deletions cut 4 bases from V and 6 bases from J, with 15 bases between. The germline gives CDR1 MGHRA, CDR2 YSYEKL. CDR3 nucleotides: TGCGCCAGCAGCCCCCTGAGGGGGGGATCCGGGGAGCTGTTTTTT. Translation: CASSPLRGGSGELFF.

The chain employs TRBV9 and TRBJ2-1, with 9 positions matching TRBD2. With 4 bases clipped from V and 9 bases from J, the junction kept 14 bases outside the gene matches. The CDR3 sequence is 16 residues long. Germline-derived CDR1 and CDR2 are SGDLS and YYNGEE. Here the CDR3 reads CASSLLTSGLSGEQFF. Written as DNA, the CDR3 is TGTGCCAGCAGCTTATTGACTAGCGGCCTGAGCGGTGAGCAGTTCTTC.

The genes are TRBV7-9 and TRBJ1-3; D uncertain. The CDR3 covers 15 residues. V shed 1 base and J shed 0 bases, with 7 bases lying between them. CDR1 SEHNR and CDR2 FQNEAQ come from the germline V gene (reference sequence). The CDR3 loop is CASSLGTVSGNTIYF. For the CDR3, the DNA is TGTGCCAGCAGCTTAGGCACAGTCTCTGGAAACACCATATATTTT.

V usage is TRBV28 and J usage is TRBJ1-5; 7 bases match TRBD1. The CDR3 has 13 residues. With 6 bases clipped from V and 3 bases from J, the junction kept 2 bases outside the gene matches. Germline CDR1 MDHEN, CDR2 SYDVKM. The CDR3: CASRQGHNQPQHF. The DNA of the CDR3 is TGTGCCAGCAGACAGGGGCACAATCAGCCCCAGCATTTT.

The rearrangement uses TRBV4-2 and TRBJ2-5, with 14 positions matching TRBD2. This CDR3 spans 17 amino acids. CDR1 is LGHNA and CDR2 is YNFKEQ in the germline V gene. V shed 0 bases, J shed 5 bases, and the junction held 5 bases outside the gene matches. The CDR3 DNA follows: TGTGCCAGCAGCCAAGATCCCCGGACTAGCGGGGGGGAGACCCAGTACTTC. Translation: CASSQDPRTSGGETQYF.

The chain couples TRBV4-2 to TRBJ2-3, with TRBD1 matching over 8 bases. Germline CDR1 LGHNA, CDR2 YNFKEQ. Trimming at V came to 4 bases and at J to 4 bases, leaving 10 bases not matched to a gene. The CDR3 runs to 16 residues. The CDR3 protein is CASSPDGSGGPDTQYF. The CDR3 DNA reads TGTGCCAGCAGCCCGGACGGGTCAGGGGGCCCAGATACGCAGTATTTT.

This clone was counted between two and nine times. The genes are TRBV4-3 and TRBJ1-2, with TRBD1 identical over 9 bases. CDR1 is LGHNA, CDR2 YSLEER, per germline. Trimming took 0 bases from V and 7 from J; bases not matched to a gene: 9. The CDR3 extends over 16 amino acids. The CDR3 sequence is CASSQDGGTGLSGYTF. Written as DNA, the CDR3 is TGCGCCAGCAGCCAAGATGGGGGGACAGGGTTGTCTGGCTACACCTTC.

The chain joins TRBV7-2 to TRBJ2-5; 9 nucleotides match TRBD2. The CDR3 is 15 residues long. Trimming removed 1 base from V and 5 bases from J; junction bases left unmatched: 5. CDR1 is SGHTA, CDR2 FQGNSA, per germline. CDR3 nucleotide sequence: TGTGCCAGCAGCTTAGTGGCTAGCGGGGCGGAGACCCAGTACTTC. Translation gives CASSLVASGAETQYF. Drawing the rest from reference TRBV7-2 and TRBJ2-5, the complete variable domain is GAGVSQSPSNKVTEKGKDVELRCDPISGHTALYWYRQSLGQGLEFLIYFQGNSAPDKSGLPSDRFSAERTGGSVSTLTIQRTQQEDSAVYLCASSLVASGAETQYFGPGTRLLVL.

This chain joins TRBV7-3 and TRBJ2-1; 7 bases are a match to TRBD2. With V trimmed by 4 bases and J by 4 bases, 7 bases remained unmatched. The CDR3 runs 15 residues. In germline, CDR1 is SGHTA, CDR2 FQGTGA. The CDR3 sequence is CASSYLSGRYNEQFF. CDR3 in DNA: TGTGCCAGCAGCTACCTTAGCGGGCGATACAATGAGCAGTTCTTC. Using reference TRBV7-3 and TRBJ2-1 for the parts outside the CDR3, the full variable domain is GAGVSQTPSNKVTEKGKYVELRCDPISGHTALYWYRQSLGQGPEFLIYFQGTGAADDSGLPNDRFFAVRPEGSVSTLKIQRTERGDSAVYLCASSYLSGRYNEQFFGPGTRLTVL.

The V and J genes are TRBV19 and TRBJ1-3; D is undetermined. V was cut by 10 bases and J by 1 base, with 2 bases left in between. Looked up from germline, CDR1 is LNHDA and CDR2 is SQIVND (reference sequence). CDR3 length: 10 residues. The CDR3 protein is CATSGNTIYF. In DNA form, the CDR3 reads TGTGCCACTTCTGGAAACACCATATATTTT.

This clone is a singleton in its sample. This sequence joins TRBV12-5 and TRBJ2-7; maybe TRBD2 (6 bases). The CDR3 spans 13 residues. The germline V gene encodes CDR1 LGHNT and CDR2 FRNRAP. V lost 6 bases, J lost 6 bases, and 15 bases lay in between. CDR3 nucleotides: TGTGCTAGTGGACTAGCTTCCTTGGGCGAGCAGTACTTC. Translating it yields CASGLASLGEQYF.

CDR3 coding DNA: TGTGCCAGTAGTATTTTCTTTGCGGGGGAGAACTATGGCTACACCTTC. It specifies CASSIFFAGENYGYTF. The J gene is TRBJ1-2, the V gene TRBV19; a possible D gene is TRBD1 (5 bases). The CDR3 contains 16 residues. V was shortened by 3 bases and J by 2 bases, with 16 bases between the two germline ends. Germline V CDR1 and CDR2: LNHDA, SQIVND (reference sequence).

The chain combines TRBV29-1 with TRBJ1-5; D unresolved. CDR1 SQVTM and CDR2 ANQGSEA come from the germline V gene. V lost 4 bases and J 3 bases, leaving 10 bases between the germline ends. The CDR3 is made up of 13 amino acids. The CDR3, as DNA: TGCAGCGTTGTATTCAGCGCCAATCAGCCCCAGCATTTT. Encoded protein: CSVVFSANQPQHF.

The chain combines TRBV5-4 with TRBJ1-1; 7 bases are a match to TRBD1. Looked up from germline, CDR1 is SGHNT and CDR2 is YYREEE (reference sequence). The CDR3 loop spans 15 amino acids. The J segment lost 1 base and the V segment lost 4 bases, leaving 7 bases of the junction unmatched. The CDR3 DNA follows: TGTGCCAGCAGCCTGAGACAGGGCGGGAACACTGAAGCTTTCTTT. It codes for CASSLRQGGNTEAFF.